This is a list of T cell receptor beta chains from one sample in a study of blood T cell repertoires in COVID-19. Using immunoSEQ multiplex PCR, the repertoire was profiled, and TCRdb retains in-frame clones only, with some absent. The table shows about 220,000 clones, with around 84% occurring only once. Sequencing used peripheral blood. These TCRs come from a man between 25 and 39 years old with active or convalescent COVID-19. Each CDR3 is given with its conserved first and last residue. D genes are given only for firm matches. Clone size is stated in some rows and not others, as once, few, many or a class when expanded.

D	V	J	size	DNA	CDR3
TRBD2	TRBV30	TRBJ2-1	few	TGTGCCTGGAGTCACTGGGAGGGCTTCAATGAGCAGTTCTTC	CAWSHWEGFNEQFF
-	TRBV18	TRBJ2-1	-	TGTGCCAGCTCACCTGGACAGTTCCCGTACAATGAGCAGTTCTTC	CASSPGQFPYNEQFF
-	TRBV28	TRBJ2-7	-	TGTGCCAGCTCCCTGGGGGGTGGATACGAGCAGTACTTC	CASSLGGGYEQYF
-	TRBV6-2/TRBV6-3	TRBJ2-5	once	TGTGCCAGCAGCCGTGGACGGGGACAAGAGACCCAGTACTTC	CASSRGRGQETQYF
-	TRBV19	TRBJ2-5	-	TGTGCCACCATACCCCCACCGGACAGCGCCTGGCAGGAGACCCAGTACTTC	CATIPPPDSAWQETQYF
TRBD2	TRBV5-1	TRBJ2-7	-	TGCGCCAGCAGCTCTCGTTTAGCGGGAGGTAGCGAGCAGTACTTC	CASSSRLAGGSEQYF
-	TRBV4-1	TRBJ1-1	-	TGCGCCAGCAGCCAAGATCTGGGCAGCAAGAACACTGAAGCTTTCTTT	CASSQDLGSKNTEAFF
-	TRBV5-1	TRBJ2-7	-	TGCGCCAGCAGCGGGCAGGGTAGCCTGTACGAGCAGTACTTC	CASSGQGSLYEQYF
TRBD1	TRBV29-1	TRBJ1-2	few	TGCAGCGTTTTGACAGGGTTGAGCTATGGCTACACCTTC	CSVLTGLSYGYTF
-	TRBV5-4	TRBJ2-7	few	TGTGCCAGCAGCCCGGCAGGGAAGGGCTACGAGCAGTACTTC	CASSPAGKGYEQYF
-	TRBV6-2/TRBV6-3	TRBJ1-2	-	TGTGCCAGCAGTTACGGCAGGGACTATGGCTACACCTTC	CASSYGRDYGYTF
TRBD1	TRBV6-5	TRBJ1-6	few	TGTGCCAGCATGATCAGGGACAGGGCTTCACCCCTCCACTTT	CASMIRDRASPLHF
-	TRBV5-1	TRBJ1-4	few	TGCGCCAGCAGCTTGGGCAGAACTAATGAAAAACTGTTTTTT	CASSLGRTNEKLFF
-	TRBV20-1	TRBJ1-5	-	TGCAGTGCTAGTTCGCTAGGACAGCCCCAGCATTTT	CSASSLGQPQHF
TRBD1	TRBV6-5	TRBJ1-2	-	TGTGCCAGCAGTTACCGTGGGACAGATGGCTACACCTTC	CASSYRGTDGYTF
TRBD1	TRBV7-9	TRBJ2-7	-	TGTGCCAGCAGCTGGCAGGGGGCCACCTACGAGCAGTACTTC	CASSWQGATYEQYF
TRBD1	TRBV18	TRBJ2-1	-	TGTGCCAGCTCACTGGACAGGGGGAATTCCTACAATGAGCAGTTCTTC	CASSLDRGNSYNEQFF
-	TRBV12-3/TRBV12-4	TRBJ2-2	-	TGTGCCAGCAGTTTTATGACCGGGGAGCTGTTTTTT	CASSFMTGELFF
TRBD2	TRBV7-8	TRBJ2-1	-	TGTGCCAGCAGCTTTCGTCGACTAGCGGGTGGGGATGAGCAGTTCTTC	CASSFRRLAGGDEQFF
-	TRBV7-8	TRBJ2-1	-	TGTGCCAGCACCTCTCGCAATGAGCAGTTCTTC	CASTSRNEQFF
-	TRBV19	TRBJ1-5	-	TGTGCCAGCTCTATCCCAGGGTCCGGCAATCAGCCCCAGCATTTT	CASSIPGSGNQPQHF
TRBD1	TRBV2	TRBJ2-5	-	TGTGCCAGCAGCGAAAGGGGGCGTGAGACCCAGTACTTC	CASSERGRETQYF
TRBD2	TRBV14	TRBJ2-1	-	TGTGCCAGCAGCCAAGTTGCGGGAGCTGGCTATGAGCAGTTCTTC	CASSQVAGAGYEQFF
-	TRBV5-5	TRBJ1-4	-	TGTGCCAGCAGCTTGGCCCCGGGGTCTTGGGAAAAACTGTTTTTT	CASSLAPGSWEKLFF
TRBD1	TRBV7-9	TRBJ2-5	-	TGTGCCAGCAGCTCCCCACAGGGGGCGCAGGAGACCCAGTACTTC	CASSSPQGAQETQYF
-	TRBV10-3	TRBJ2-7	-	TGTGCCACCGGAGTCGACGACAGTTCCTACGAGCAGTACTTC	CATGVDDSSYEQYF
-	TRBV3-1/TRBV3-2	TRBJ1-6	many	TGTGCCAGCAGCCGAAGCTGGTCCGGTCTATCGAATTCACCCCTCCACTTT	CASSRSWSGLSNSPLHF
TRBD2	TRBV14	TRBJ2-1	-	TGTGCCAGCAGCCCCCCAGGGGCTAGCGGGAGCCTTGAGCAGTTCTTC	CASSPPGASGSLEQFF
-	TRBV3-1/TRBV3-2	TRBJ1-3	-	TGTGCCAGCAGCCAAGCGCGGTCTTCTGGAAACACCATATATTTT	CASSQARSSGNTIYF
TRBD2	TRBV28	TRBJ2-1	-	TGTGCCAGCAGTCCCCCCCTAGCGGGATGGGACAATGAGCAGTTCTTC	CASSPPLAGWDNEQFF
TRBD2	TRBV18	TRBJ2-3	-	TGTGCCAGCTCACCAAAGCGGGGGCTAGCGAATACGCAGTATTTT	CASSPKRGLANTQYF
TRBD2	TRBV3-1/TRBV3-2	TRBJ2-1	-	TGTGCCAGCAGCCACATCAAGGGGGGGCTAGGGACTAGATACAATGAGCAGTTCTTC	CASSHIKGGLGTRYNEQFF
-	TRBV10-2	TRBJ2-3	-	TGCGCCAGCAGGAACAGGGGGGGAGATACGCAGTATTTT	CASRNRGGDTQYF
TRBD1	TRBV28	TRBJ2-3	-	TGTGCCAGCAGTTTCAGACAGGGACGCACAGATACGCAGTATTTT	CASSFRQGRTDTQYF
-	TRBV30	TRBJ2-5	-	TGTGCCTGGAGTGTACCGGGGATCCGGGAGACCCAGTACTTC	CAWSVPGIRETQYF
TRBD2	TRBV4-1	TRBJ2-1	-	TGCGCCAGCAGCCGCGGGACTAGCGACTACAATGAGCAGTTCTTC	CASSRGTSDYNEQFF
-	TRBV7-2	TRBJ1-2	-	TGTGCCAGCAGCTTAGCGCAGGGTTTAGGAAGGGACTACACCTTC	CASSLAQGLGRDYTF
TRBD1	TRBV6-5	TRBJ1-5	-	TGTGCCAGCGGAGACAGGGGCCGAAATCATCAGCCCCAGCATTTT	CASGDRGRNHQPQHF
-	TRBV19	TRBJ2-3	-	TGTGCCAGTAGTATAAAGGGGGATACAGATACGCAGTATTTT	CASSIKGDTDTQYF
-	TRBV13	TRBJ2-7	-	TGTGCCAGCAGCAGATACAGGGACCAGATCTACGAGCAGTACTTC	CASSRYRDQIYEQYF
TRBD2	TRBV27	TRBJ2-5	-	TGTGCCAGCAGCTGGACTAGCGCGAAAGAGACCCAGTACTTC	CASSWTSAKETQYF
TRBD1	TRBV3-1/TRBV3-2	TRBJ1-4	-	TGTGCCAGCAGCCAGAGGGACAGGGGCACAACTAATGAAAAACTGTTTTTT	CASSQRDRGTTNEKLFF
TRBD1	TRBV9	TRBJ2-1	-	TGTGCCAGCACCAAAGGCGAGGGGGCGAATTACAATGAGCAGTTCTTC	CASTKGEGANYNEQFF
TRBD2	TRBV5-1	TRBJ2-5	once	TGCGCCAGCAGGCGGCCGACTAGCGGGGCTACGTACCAAGAGACCCAGTACTTC	CASRRPTSGATYQETQYF
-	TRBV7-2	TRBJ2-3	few	TGTGCCAGCAGCTCCGCGGCCACGCAGTATTTT	CASSSAATQYF
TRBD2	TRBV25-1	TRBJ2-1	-	TGTGCCAGCAGTGATTCCGGGACTAGATCCAATGAGCAGTTCTTC	CASSDSGTRSNEQFF
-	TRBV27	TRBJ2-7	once	TGTGCCAGCCGTAACCGGGACTCCTTCTACGAGCAGTACTTC	CASRNRDSFYEQYF
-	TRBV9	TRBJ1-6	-	TGTGCCAGCAGCCCAGAGGGGGAAGGGTTGCCCCTCCACTTT	CASSPEGEGLPLHF
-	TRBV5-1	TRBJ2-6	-	TGCGCCAGCAGCTTGGGAGAGGCTGGGGCCAACGTCCTGACTTTC	CASSLGEAGANVLTF
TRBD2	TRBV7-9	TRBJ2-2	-	TGTGCCAGTCCGGGAACTAGCGGAGCGAACACCGGGGAGCTGTTTTTT	CASPGTSGANTGELFF
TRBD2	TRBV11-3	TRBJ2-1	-	TGTGCCAGCAGCCCCAGACTAGCGGGGGGGCTCGTTGAGCAGTTCTTC	CASSPRLAGGLVEQFF
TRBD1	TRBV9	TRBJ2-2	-	TGTGCCAGCGTTTCCGGGACAGACGCGAACACCGGGGAGCTGTTTTTT	CASVSGTDANTGELFF
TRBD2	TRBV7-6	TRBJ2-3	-	TGTGCCAGCAGCGGTTTAGTGACTAGCGGCACAGATACGCAGTATTTT	CASSGLVTSGTDTQYF
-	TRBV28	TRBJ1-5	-	TGTGCCAGCATTCCACAGGATGGTGGCAATCAGCCCCAGCATTTT	CASIPQDGGNQPQHF
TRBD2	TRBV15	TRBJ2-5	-	TGTGCCACCAGCCTACTAGCGGGGGGGCTAGAGACCCAGTACTTC	CATSLLAGGLETQYF